The next 30 T cell receptor beta chains were all read from a single sample in a study of T-cell reconstitution after alpha-beta-depleted transplantation in children. Unique molecular identifiers were incorporated into the prepared TCRbeta library. TCRdb itself ran the PCR reads through MiXCR, one entry per CDR3 protein. This sample has about a million distinct CDR3 sequences, with 25% to 35% found just once. Source: PBMCs, mostly from graft donor cells, taken 360 days after TCRalphabeta/CD19-depleted stem cell transplant. These receptors all come from a boy younger than two who had a stem cell transplant for SCID, so the T cells may come from the graft donor.

This clonotype has just a few counts. The chain is built from TRBV7-9 and TRBJ2-1; weak D call: TRBD1 (5 bases). The CDR3 runs to 14 residues. The V end lost 1 base, the J end lost 7 bases, and 11 bases lay between the germline ends. CDR1 and CDR2 from the germline V gene are SEHNR and FQNEAQ (reference sequence). The CDR3 DNA sequence: TGTGCCAGCAGCTTAGAGGGGTTGCTTAATGAGCAGTTCTTC. Protein sequence: CASSLEGLLNEQFF.

The sample holds a few counts of this clonotype. This chain uses TRBV12-3 or TRBV12-4 with TRBJ1-2, with a tentative D call TRBD1 (5 bases). The CDR3 covers 14 residues. Trimming pared 4 bases from V and 6 bases from J, leaving 15 bases between. The DNA of the CDR3 is TGTGCCAGCAGTTCTGGGACCCCGGGGGATGGCTACACCTTC. This codes for CASSSGTPGDGYTF.

The chain employs TRBV6-2 or TRBV6-3 and TRBJ1-2, with D hard to call. V was shortened by 0 bases and J by 2 bases, with 1 base between the two germline ends. The germline gives CDR1 MNHEY, CDR2 SVGEGT. The CDR3 is 12 amino acids. The CDR3 nucleotides read TGTGCCAGCAGTTACTCGAACTATGGCTACACCTTC. It yields the protein CASSYSNYGYTF.

This clonotype was seen a few times. The CDR3 here is CASSQDGRKDEKLFF. CDR3 sequence (DNA): TGCGCCAGCAGCCAAGATGGCAGGAAGGATGAAAAACTGTTTTTT. The gene calls are TRBV4-1 and TRBJ1-4; D is unclear. Per germline, CDR1 MGHRA and CDR2 YSYEKL. The CDR3 is 15 amino acids. The V end was cut by 0 bases, the J end by 6 bases, with 11 bases between.

The rearrangement joins TRBV12-3 or TRBV12-4 to TRBJ2-7, with TRBD2 identical over 8 bases. V shed 5 bases and J 0 bases; nucleotides not matched to a gene: 9. The CDR3 extends over 16 amino acids. For the CDR3, the DNA is TGTGCCAGCAGTCCCCCCCGGGGGACTAGCTCCTACGAGCAGTACTTC. Amino acid sequence: CASSPPRGTSSYEQYF.

The chain recombines TRBV20-1 with TRBJ1-5, with D perhaps TRBD1 (6 bases). Germline V CDR1 and CDR2: DFQATT, SNEGSKA (reference sequence). Trimming cost V 1 base and J 4 bases, with 8 bases left between them. The CDR3 totals 13 residues. The CDR3 sequence: CSARAGANQPQHF. CDR3 sequence (DNA): TGCAGTGCTAGAGCAGGGGCGAATCAGCCCCAGCATTTT.

The chain couples TRBV10-3 to TRBJ1-4; no clear D gene. Germline CDR1 reads ENHRY; CDR2 reads SYGVKD. V lost 8 bases to trimming and J lost 5 bases, with 12 bases between them. The CDR3 runs to 13 residues. CDR3: CAIGNGQNEKLFF. DNA of the CDR3: TGTGCCATCGGGAACGGTCAAAATGAAAAACTGTTTTTT.

The chain is built from TRBV18 and TRBJ1-6, with a tentative D call TRBD1 (5 bases). V gave up 0 bases and J gave up 5 bases, with 14 bases separating them. Germline V lookup: CDR1 KGHSH, CDR2 LQKENI. The CDR3 is made up of 17 amino acids. CDR3 residues: CASSPPDGTVNNSPLHF. The DNA of the CDR3 is TGTGCCAGCTCACCACCGGACGGGACGGTTAATAATTCACCCCTCCACTTT.

In this sample, this clonotype turned up many times. J is TRBJ2-1 and V is TRBV5-1; possibly TRBD2 for D (6 bases). This CDR3 spans 14 amino acids. Trimming took off 0 bases at V and 6 bases at J, with 10 bases between the two ends. Germline loops: CDR1 SGHRS, CDR2 YFSETQ. CDR3 sequence (DNA): TGCGCCAGCAGCTTGGCTTCGGGGGTCAATGAGCAGTTCTTC. Its translation is CASSLASGVNEQFF.

The rearrangement joins TRBV18 to TRBJ1-4, with 10 nucleotides matching TRBD1. There are 18 residues in the CDR3. With 3 bases clipped from V and 0 bases from J, the junction kept 7 bases outside the gene matches. The germline gives CDR1 KGHSH, CDR2 LQKENI. The CDR3 spells CASSPRTGGLATNEKLFF. The CDR3 DNA follows: TGTGCCAGCTCACCCCGGACAGGGGGACTCGCAACTAATGAAAAACTGTTTTTT.

This chain uses TRBV18 with TRBJ2-7, with a weak D call TRBD2 (6 bases). This CDR3 comprises 15 residues. Germline V CDR1 and CDR2: KGHSH, LQKENI. The V end lost 6 bases, the J end lost 7 bases, and 22 bases lay between the germline ends. CDR3: CASSPGREAKREQYF. CDR3 nucleotides: TGTGCCAGCTCCCCAGGCAGGGAGGCCAAAAGGGAGCAGTACTTC.

The V call is TRBV5-1, the J call TRBJ2-5; no clear D gene. Per germline, CDR1 SGHRS and CDR2 YFSETQ. The V gene lost 4 bases and the J gene lost 0 bases, with 10 bases spanning the gap. This CDR3 is 14 amino acids long. The chain's CDR3 is CASSVDRYQETQYF. CDR3 sequence (DNA): TGCGCCAGCAGCGTGGACCGATACCAAGAGACCCAGTACTTC.

The chain links TRBV12-3 or TRBV12-4 to TRBJ2-5, with 8 bases fitting TRBD2. The V gene end was trimmed by 3 bases and the J gene end by 4 bases; junction bases not matched to a gene: 7. The CDR3 consists of 15 residues. Here the CDR3 reads CASSFGGGTVETQYF. CDR3 sequence (DNA): TGTGCCAGCAGTTTTGGCGGGGGGACGGTAGAGACCCAGTACTTC.

In its sample, this clonotype was seen a few times. This chain links TRBV21-1 with TRBJ2-3; the D call in the table, TRBD1, was not verified against the DNA. TRBV21-1 is flagged as a pseudogene. This CDR3 contains 20 residues. For the CDR3, the DNA is TGTGCCAGCAGCAAAGGAGACAGGGGGAACCTGACCGTTAGCACAGATACGCAGTATTTT. It is translated as CASSKGDRGNLTVSTDTQYF.

This clonotype appeared a few times. This chain uses TRBV3-1 with TRBJ2-3, with a possible D match to TRBD2 (5 bases). V was shortened by 1 base and J by 7 bases, with 6 bases between the two germline ends. The CDR3 is 12 amino acids. CDR1 LGHDT and CDR2 YNNKEL come from the germline V gene (reference sequence). The CDR3 loop is CASSQGENTQYF. The CDR3 bases are TGTGCCAGCAGCCAAGGGGAGAATACGCAGTATTTT.

The CDR3 DNA is TGTGCCAGCAGCTTAGACGCGGGTACCGGGGAGCTGTTTTTT. It translates to CASSLDAGTGELFF. J is TRBJ2-2 and V is TRBV7-9; D is perhaps TRBD2 (5 bases). The germline V and J ends were trimmed by 1 base and 5 bases, with 8 bases remaining between them. The CDR3 is 14 residues long. Germline V gene data show CDR1 as SEHNR and CDR2 as FQNEAQ (reference sequence).

This clonotype was recorded at least ten times. The chain employs TRBV29-1 and TRBJ2-4; D is possibly TRBD2 (7 bases). This CDR3 contains 14 residues. Germline V gene data show CDR1 as SQVTM and CDR2 as ANQGSEA. Trimming removed 5 bases from V and 8 bases from J, with 19 bases in between. DNA for the CDR3: TGCAGCGTTTCGGGGGGCCGGACTCTGGACATTCAGTACTTC. Protein product: CSVSGGRTLDIQYF.

This clonotype has just a few counts. The J gene is TRBJ2-1, the V gene TRBV20-1, with TRBD2 identical over 12 bases. The V and J ends lost 0 bases and 15 bases, in that order; junction bases with no gene match: 18. Germline CDR1 reads DFQATT; CDR2 reads SNEGSKA (reference sequence). The CDR3 loop spans 17 amino acids. CDR3 DNA sequence: TGCAGTGCTAGAGATCGGGGGCTAGCGGGGGGGCATCCCCCTCCGTTCTTC. Translated: CSARDRGLAGGHPPPFF.

This sequence joins TRBV14 and TRBJ1-1; TRBD1 aligns across 9 bases. The CDR3 is 15 residues long. Germline-derived CDR1 and CDR2 are SGHDN and FVKESK. J lost 5 bases, V lost 4 bases, and 8 bases had no gene match. The CDR3 loop reads CASSRQQGAGTEAFF. CDR3 nucleotide sequence: TGTGCCAGCAGCCGACAACAGGGGGCTGGGACTGAAGCTTTCTTT. Full variable domain (rest looked up from reference TRBV14 and TRBJ1-1): EAGVTQFPSHSVIEKGQTVTLRCDPISGHDNLYWYRRVMGKEIKFLLHFVKESKQDESGMPNNRFLAERTGGTYSTLKVQPAELEDSGVYFCASSRQQGAGTEAFFGQGTRLTVV.

The chain joins TRBV29-1 to TRBJ1-4; D might be TRBD1 (5 bases). Trimming pared 3 bases from V and 7 bases from J, leaving 12 bases between. Germline CDR1 reads SQVTM; CDR2 reads ANQGSEA. The CDR3 has 13 amino acids. CDR3 sequence: CSVDSPGGEKLFF. The CDR3, as DNA: TGCAGCGTTGACTCCCCCGGGGGTGAAAAACTGTTTTTT.

This rearrangement joins TRBV6-5 to TRBJ2-5; 8 nucleotides line up with TRBD1. Germline CDR1 reads MNHEY; CDR2 reads SVGAGI. This CDR3 has 15 amino acids. J gave up 3 bases and V 5 bases, and 8 bases lay outside the gene matches. This chain's CDR3 is CASSNWDRNEETQYF. Here the CDR3 DNA reads TGTGCCAGCAGTAACTGGGACAGGAACGAAGAGACCCAGTACTTC.

J is TRBJ2-1 and V is TRBV20-1, with TRBD2 matching over 10 bases. Trimming cost V 0 bases and J 5 bases; bases outside gene matches: 7. Germline values: CDR1 DFQATT, CDR2 SNEGSKA (reference sequence). The CDR3 extends over 16 amino acids. The CDR3 DNA sequence: TGCAGTGCTAGAGATCCCAGCGGGGGGGCAAACAATGAGCAGTTCTTC. Protein sequence: CSARDPSGGANNEQFF.

In this sample, this clonotype turned up a few times. The rearrangement uses TRBV20-1 and TRBJ2-3; TRBD1 might be the D (5 bases). The germline V gene encodes CDR1 DFQATT and CDR2 SNEGSKA (reference sequence). This CDR3 has 15 amino acids. V lost 1 base and J lost 0, with 11 bases in between. CDR3 nucleotides: TGCAGTGCTAGAGGGGGCAGTTCTAGCACAGATACGCAGTATTTT. It yields the protein CSARGGSSSTDTQYF.

The rearrangement links TRBV5-1 to TRBJ2-1; possibly TRBD2 for D (6 bases). V was clipped by 4 bases and J by 4 bases, with 15 bases between them. CDR3 length: 15 amino acids. Germline lookup yields CDR1 SGHRS and CDR2 YFSETQ. The CDR3 region is CASSITGTPYNEQFF. CDR3 DNA: TGCGCCAGCAGCATAACCGGGACTCCTTACAATGAGCAGTTCTTC.

The J gene is TRBJ2-1, the V gene TRBV7-4; tentatively, D is TRBD1 (6 bases). CDR1 is SGHVT, CDR2 SQSDAQ, per germline. This CDR3 region has 15 residues. With 3 bases removed from V and 4 bases from J, the gap between germline ends came to 13 bases. The CDR3 reads CASSFCGGLYNEQFF. For the CDR3, the DNA is TGTGCCAGCAGCTTTTGTGGGGGCCTATACAATGAGCAGTTCTTC.

In this sample, this clonotype turned up a few times. The chain combines TRBV12-3 or TRBV12-4 with TRBJ2-3; D may be TRBD1 (7 bases). This CDR3 is 14 amino acids long. Trimming stripped 6 bases from V and 4 bases from J, with 14 bases between. Written as DNA, the CDR3 is TGTGCCAGCAGCGGACCAGGGGGGTCAGATACGCAGTATTTT. It encodes CASSGPGGSDTQYF.

The chain has TRBV4-3 and TRBJ1-1; D not certain. Germline V gives CDR1 LGHNA, CDR2 YSLEER. CDR3 length equals 14 residues. V lost 0 bases and J lost 7, with 12 bases in between. In DNA form, the CDR3 reads TGCGCCAGCAGCCAAGATCCTTGGCAGATTGAAGCTTTCTTT. This gives the protein CASSQDPWQIEAFF.

This clonotype was detected a few times. The rearrangement uses TRBV27 and TRBJ2-1; no firm D call. V shed 7 bases and J shed 7 bases, with 8 bases lying between them. Per the germline V gene, CDR1 is MNHEY and CDR2 is SMNVEV (reference sequence). This CDR3 spans 11 amino acids. DNA of the CDR3: TGTGCCAGCACGTGGTTTAATGAGCAGTTCTTC. This gives the protein CASTWFNEQFF.

V and J are TRBV5-1 and TRBJ2-1; 16 bases map to TRBD2. V lost 2 bases, J lost 5 bases, and 13 bases stayed unmatched. From germline, CDR1 is SGHRS and CDR2 YFSETQ. The CDR3 covers 20 residues. CDR3 nucleotides: TGCGCCAGCAGCTTTGCTCCCGGGACTAGCGGGGGGGCATTAAACAATGAGCAGTTCTTC. It translates to CASSFAPGTSGGALNNEQFF.

The CDR3 sequence is CASSWASSYNEQFF. DNA for the CDR3: TGCGCCAGCAGCTGGGCGAGCTCCTACAATGAGCAGTTCTTC. The chain combines TRBV4-3 with TRBJ2-1; D is ambiguous. This CDR3 spans 14 amino acids. V gave up 5 bases and J gave up 0 bases, with 8 bases separating them. Germline CDR1 and CDR2: LGHNA and YSLEER.